This TCR beta chain was sequenced for a study of T-cell memory formation after mild COVID-19. MiXCR, applied by TCRdb to the 5' RACE reads, yields one record per CDR3 protein. Among around 500,000 distinct CDR3 sequences listed, 15% to 20% were seen once. This clonotype has at least ten counts. Sequencing was performed on PBMCs or a T cell subset sorted from them (not recorded which). This receptor was identified in an adult woman who had mild COVID-19 (a few samples of this study predate the infection). Cell type and time point are not known.

The CDR3 DNA reads TGTGCCAGCAGTGAAACAGGGGGTCCCTACGAGCAGTACTTC. It translates to CASSETGGPYEQYF. The chain combines TRBV25-1 with TRBJ2-7; 8 bases align to TRBD1. Germline CDR1 MGHDK, CDR2 SYGVNS. The CDR3 sequence is 14 residues long. V dropped 2 bases and J dropped 2; count of bases not matched to a gene: 2.